The rows below give T cell receptor beta chains drawn from one sample of a study of spatial heterogeneity in lung cancer. TCRdb reprocessed the 5' RACE reads via MiXCR and lists one record per CDR3 protein. The sample lists 50,000 to 60,000 distinct CDR3 sequences, around 7.7% occurring once. The source material was PBMCs, sampled at follow-up. All receptors derive from a female donor with early-stage non-small cell lung cancer. Each CDR3 is given with its conserved first and last residue. D genes are given only for firm matches. Clone sizes are given selectively: once, few, many, or a class where the clone is expanded.

abundance	d_gene	v_gene	j_gene	CDR3nt	CDR3aa
many	-	TRBV7-9	TRBJ2-3	TGTGCCAGCAGCAAATCAGGAGATACGCAGTATTTT	CASSKSGDTQYF
many	-	TRBV29-1	TRBJ1-5	TGCAGCGTTAAAGCCTTGAATCAGCCCCAGCATTTT	CSVKALNQPQHF
few	-	TRBV23-1	TRBJ1-6	TGCGCCAGCAGTCAAGGCAGCCGATATAATTCACCCCTCCACTTT	CASSQGSRYNSPLHF
many	TRBD2	TRBV13	TRBJ2-3	TGTGCCAGCAGCCCCTTGGGGGGGGGTCCTAGCACAGATACGCAGTATTTT	CASSPLGGGPSTDTQYF
many	-	TRBV9	TRBJ2-2	TGTGCCAGCTCTGGCTCCGGGGAGCTGTTTTTT	CASSGSGELFF
many	-	TRBV7-2	TRBJ2-7	TGTGCCAGCAGCTTGGGGAGGTACGAGCAGTACTTC	CASSLGRYEQYF
-	-	TRBV11-3	TRBJ2-1	TGTGCCAGCTCCGGGATCTCTTACAATGAGCAGTTCTTC	CASSGISYNEQFF
many	-	TRBV7-6	TRBJ1-1	TGTGCCAGCAGCTTAAGGGCGGGGGACACTGAAGCTTTCTTT	CASSLRAGDTEAFF
few	-	TRBV5-1	TRBJ2-6	TGCGCCAGCAGCTTGGCAGGGTCTGGGGCCAACGTCCTGACTTTC	CASSLAGSGANVLTF
many	-	TRBV15	TRBJ1-1	TGTGCCACCAGCAGAGTAGGCAACACTGAAGCTTTCTTT	CATSRVGNTEAFF
many	-	TRBV24-1	TRBJ2-3	TGTGCCACCAGTGGTCGCGGGGGCCGCACAGATACGCAGTATTTT	CATSGRGGRTDTQYF
many	-	TRBV20-1	TRBJ1-1	TGCAGTGCCCCCGGGGGGGCGACGGTAAGCACTGAAGCTTTCTTT	CSAPGGATVSTEAFF
many	-	TRBV20-1	TRBJ2-5	TGCAGTGCCACATCACGGGGGCAAGGGACCCAGTACTTC	CSATSRGQGTQYF
many	-	TRBV11-2	TRBJ2-3	TGTGCCAGCAGCCATTATGTCACAGATACGCAGTATTTT	CASSHYVTDTQYF
many	-	TRBV4-3	TRBJ2-7	TGCGCCAGCAGCCAAGACCGGCGTTACGAGCAGTACTTC	CASSQDRRYEQYF
many	TRBD1	TRBV6-5	TRBJ2-4	TGTGCCAGCAGTCCAAACAGGGGAAACATTCAGTACTTC	CASSPNRGNIQYF
many	-	TRBV5-1	TRBJ2-1	TGCGCCAGCAGCTTGGCCGGCGGGAATGAGCAGTTCTTC	CASSLAGGNEQFF
few	-	TRBV5-1	TRBJ1-2	TGCGCCAGCAGCTTGGAAGAAGGATCGTGGCATGATGGCTACACCTTC	CASSLEEGSWHDGYTF
medium-sized	-	TRBV7-2	TRBJ2-3	TGTGCCAGCAGCTTAGGTCTGACCTGGGATACGCAGTATTTT	CASSLGLTWDTQYF
many	-	TRBV2	TRBJ1-1	TGTGCCAGCAGGTACGCCGATCCCACTGAAGCTTTCTTT	CASRYADPTEAFF
many	-	TRBV28	TRBJ2-1	TGTGCCAGCAGTCCCCGGGACAACCACAATGAGCAGTTCTTC	CASSPRDNHNEQFF
many	-	TRBV6-5	TRBJ2-3	TGTGCCAGCAGTACAAGCGGAGAGGGGACGCAGTATTTT	CASSTSGEGTQYF
many	-	TRBV14	TRBJ2-7	TGTGCCAGCAGCCAATTCCCAGTCTTGACCTACGAGCAGTACTTC	CASSQFPVLTYEQYF
few	-	TRBV28	TRBJ2-2	TGTGCCAGCAGATCCCCGCTTACACTGAACACCGGGGAGCTGTTTTTT	CASRSPLTLNTGELFF
many	TRBD1	TRBV5-1	TRBJ2-7	TGCGCCAGCAGCTTCACAGGGGTTTCCGAGCAGTACTTC	CASSFTGVSEQYF
-	-	TRBV6-5	TRBJ2-7	TGTGCCAGCAGACCCGGTAGGACAGCCTACGAGCAGTACTTC	CASRPGRTAYEQYF
few	-	TRBV20-1	TRBJ2-7	TGCAGTGCTAGCCCTGATGAAGGGCAGTTGTTCTACGAGCAGTACTTC	CSASPDEGQLFYEQYF
few	-	TRBV15	TRBJ1-5	TGTGCCACCAGCCAAGGTGTGGGCGGAATCCAGCCCCAGCATTTT	CATSQGVGGIQPQHF
-	-	TRBV20-1	TRBJ2-1	TGCAGTGCTCAGGGCAATGAGCAGTTCTTC	CSAQGNEQFF
few	TRBD1	TRBV12-3/TRBV12-4	TRBJ2-3	TGTGCCAGCAGTTCCCAGGGGGCGCAGGCAGATACGCAGTATTTT	CASSSQGAQADTQYF
many	-	TRBV19	TRBJ2-4	TGTGGGACCTCCAAGGGTGGGGCCAAAAACATTCAGTACTTC	CGTSKGGAKNIQYF